One sample yielded the 3 T cell receptor beta chains listed below, sequenced in a study of identical twins (dated by TCRdb to about 2016). Receptor libraries were prepared by 5' RACE. The sequencer listed for this sample is Illumina HiSeq 2000. TCRdb ran its own pipeline on the public reads, namely fastp trimming at Q25 and MiXCR clone calling, and kept in-frame beta chains. Every CDR3 protein is listed once, alongside the most common genes and DNA of its rows. The sample data list 250,000 to 300,000 distinct CDR3 sequences, and 8% to 9.5% of these were observed just once. 5.5% to 9% of the sample goes to the ten largest clones. This same sample was also taken into another study, of yellow fever vaccine responses in identical twins.

Sequencing used CD8+ T cells sorted from blood. The receptors come from a woman under 30 in good health.

The table lists this clonotype with a few counts. The chain uses TRBV4-3 and TRBJ2-3; the D is unclear. The CDR3 totals 19 residues. CDR1 and CDR2 (germline): LGHNA, YSLEER. The V gene lost 0 bases and the J gene lost 2 bases, with 21 bases spanning the gap. This CDR3 reads CASSQDLSPVAELTDTQYF. For the CDR3, the DNA is TGCGCCAGCAGCCAAGACCTCAGCCCTGTCGCGGAGCTCACAGATACGCAGTATTTT.

The sample holds a few counts of this clonotype. This sequence joins TRBV29-1 and TRBJ2-7; D is perhaps TRBD2 (6 bases). The ends were cut back, 1 base at V and 6 bases at J, with 10 bases in the middle. The CDR3 covers 12 residues. From germline, CDR1 is SQVTM and CDR2 ANQGSEA. CDR3 in DNA: TGCAGCGTTGAAGCCCGGGGAGGCGAGCAGTACTTC. Its protein is CSVEARGGEQYF.

This clonotype has a count of ten or more. The gene calls are TRBV7-6 and TRBJ2-7; 10 positions match TRBD1. The CDR3 totals 16 residues. CDR1 is SGHVS, CDR2 FNYEAQ, per germline. The J segment lost 2 bases and the V segment lost 4 bases, leaving 8 bases of the junction unmatched. The CDR3 protein is CASSSMPGQGAYEQYF. CDR3 coding DNA: TGTGCCAGCAGCTCGATGCCTGGACAGGGGGCCTACGAGCAGTACTTC.